Listed below are T cell receptor beta chains from one sample, sequenced in a study of T cells in Graves' hyperthyroidism and ophthalmopathy. TCRdb reanalysed the multiplex PCR reads using MiXCR and keeps one entry per CDR3 protein. The sample has over 650,000 distinct CDR3 sequences; about a sixth are singletons. The sequenced sample was blood. All receptors derive from a man between 18 and 35 years old with Graves' hyperthyroidism. CDR3s include the opening cysteine and the closing phenylalanine or tryptophan. The D gene is left open where the match is weak. A clone size is listed for some rows: how often the clone was seen (once, few, many), or a class if it is expanded.

many TRBJ2-1 16 TRBV28 TRBD2 TGTGCCAGCAGTTTTTCTCCTAGCGGGGCCTACAATGAGCAGTTCTTC CASSFSPSGAYNEQFF
many TRBJ1-1 13 TRBV11-3 - TGTGCCAGCAGCTTCGGGGGGAGGACTGAAGCTTTCTTT CASSFGGRTEAFF
many TRBJ1-4 11 TRBV6-1 - TGTGCCAGCAAAGGACGCGAAAAACTGTTTTTT CASKGREKLFF
- TRBJ2-7 16 TRBV7-2 - TGTGCCAGCAGCCCGCTGTGGGGAAGCGAAGGATACGAGCAGTACTTC CASSPLWGSEGYEQYF
few TRBJ2-2 15 TRBV5-1 - TGCGCCAGCAGCTTGGTCCGGGAGTACACCGGGGAGCTGTTTTTT CASSLVREYTGELFF
- TRBJ2-7 14 TRBV6-1 - TGTGCCAGCACTCACCTTGGCAGGGTCAACGAGCAGTACTTC CASTHLGRVNEQYF
- TRBJ1-4 15 TRBV28 TRBD1 TGTGCCAGCAGTTTAAACCGGGACAGGGGTGAAAAACTGTTTTTT CASSLNRDRGEKLFF
many TRBJ2-7 12 TRBV28 TRBD1 TGTGCCAGCAAACAGGGGGCATACGAGCAGTACTTC CASKQGAYEQYF
- TRBJ2-7 13 TRBV9 - TGTGCCAGCAGCGTAGCTTTGGCACACGAGCAGTACTTC CASSVALAHEQYF
- TRBJ2-4 20 TRBV27 TRBD2 TGTGCCAGCAGACCCCCCGGGACTAGCGGGAGGGGACTAGCCAAAAACATTCAGTACTTC CASRPPGTSGRGLAKNIQYF
few TRBJ2-2 16 TRBV28 TRBD2 TGTGCCAGCAGTCCTCCAGCGGGAGGGCCTGCCGGGGAGCTGTTTTTT CASSPPAGGPAGELFF
many TRBJ2-1 15 TRBV19 TRBD2 TGTGCCAGTAGTATCACTAGCGTCCCCTCCAATGAGCAGTTCTTC CASSITSVPSNEQFF
many TRBJ2-3 17 TRBV20-1 - TGCAGTGCTAGAGATCCCTTGGCGGACACCACCGGAGATACGCAGTATTTT CSARDPLADTTGDTQYF
- TRBJ2-7 13 TRBV19 TRBD1 TGTGCCAGTAGCAAGACAGGGGTTCTCGAGCAGTACTTC CASSKTGVLEQYF
many TRBJ2-3 15 TRBV28 - TGTGCCAGCAGTTTAGGTCCTCTATCCACAGATACGCAGTATTTT CASSLGPLSTDTQYF
few TRBJ2-6 16 TRBV27 - TGTGCCAGCAGTTTTTTAACAGGGAGAGGGGCCAACGTCCTGACTTTC CASSFLTGRGANVLTF
few TRBJ2-5 14 TRBV3-1 TRBD1 TGTGCCAGCAGCCATACAGGGGGCGGGGAGACCCAGTACTTC CASSHTGGGETQYF
- TRBJ2-5 16 TRBV7-8 - TGTGCCAGCAGCTTCCGAGGTCCGGGTAGCGTGGAGACCCAGTACTTC CASSFRGPGSVETQYF
few TRBJ2-1 14 TRBV2 TRBD2 TGTGCCAGCAGTCTCCTAGCGGGAGACCGTGAGCAGTTCTTC CASSLLAGDREQFF
few TRBJ2-7 13 TRBV5-1 - TGCGCCAGCAGCTGGAAGCGGTCCTACGAGCAGTACTTC CASSWKRSYEQYF
- TRBJ1-1 15 TRBV6-1 TRBD1 TGTGCCAGCAGTGACTACGGACAGGGGGGCACCGAAGCTTTCTTT CASSDYGQGGTEAFF
many TRBJ2-5 16 TRBV6-1 TRBD2 TGTGCCAGCCGGACTAGCGGGAGGAGGGGACAAGAGACCCAGTACTTC CASRTSGRRGQETQYF
few TRBJ2-7 14 TRBV2 - TGTGCCAGCAGTGGCGGGCAGGTCTTTTACGAGCAGTACTTC CASSGGQVFYEQYF
many TRBJ2-7 18 TRBV28 TRBD2 TGTGCCAGCAGTTTCTCCGGACTAGCGGGGGGGTTGGCCTACGAGCAGTACTTC CASSFSGLAGGLAYEQYF
few TRBJ1-3 15 TRBV3-1 - TGTGCCAGCAGCCAAGAGGACGCGACGGGAAGCACCATATATTTT CASSQEDATGSTIYF
few TRBJ2-7 16 TRBV5-1 TRBD1 TGCGCCAGCAGCTTCAGTACAGGGGGCTTTATCTACGAGCAGTACTTC CASSFSTGGFIYEQYF
many TRBJ2-4 13 TRBV27 - TGTGCCAGTAGAAACTTGGCCAAAAACATTCAGTACTTC CASRNLAKNIQYF
- TRBJ2-2 16 TRBV7-8 TRBD2 TGTGCCAGCAGGATAGGACTAGCGGGCAACACCGGGGAGCTGTTTTTT CASRIGLAGNTGELFF
many TRBJ2-5 16 TRBV20-1 - TGCAGTGCTAGAGTCTCGAGCGTAGAGGCACGAGAGACCCAGTACTTC CSARVSSVEARETQYF
few TRBJ2-1 14 TRBV6-1 - TGTGCCAGCACAAAAGCGGTCTCCTACAATGAGCAGTTCTTC CASTKAVSYNEQFF
few TRBJ1-2 15 TRBV28 - TGTGCCAGCAGTTTACCCCACAGACCTTCCTATGGCTACACCTTC CASSLPHRPSYGYTF
few TRBJ1-4 15 TRBV28 TRBD1 TGTGCCAGCAGTCAGGACAGGGGAACTAATGAAAAACTGTTTTTT CASSQDRGTNEKLFF
many TRBJ2-1 16 TRBV6-4 - TGTGCCAGCAGTGACGGGGGTGGCGGGGACTACAATGAGCAGTTCTTC CASSDGGGGDYNEQFF
few TRBJ2-5 16 TRBV7-6 TRBD2 TGTGCCAGCAGCTCGCTAGCGGGAGGGCCTCTCGAGACCCAGTACTTC CASSSLAGGPLETQYF
few TRBJ2-2 16 TRBV6-1 - TGTGCCAGCAGAGACCACAAAGGAGGAAACACCGGGGAGCTGTTTTTT CASRDHKGGNTGELFF
few TRBJ2-1 16 TRBV4-1 TRBD2 TGCGCCAGCAGCCAACTCGGGACTAGCGGGTTCAATGAGCAGTTCTTC CASSQLGTSGFNEQFF
- TRBJ2-7 16 TRBV12-3/TRBV12-4 TRBD2 TGTGCCAGCAGCCCCTCGGCTAGCGGGAGTAGCTACGAGCAGTACTTC CASSPSASGSSYEQYF
- TRBJ2-5 15 TRBV20-1 TRBD2 TGCAGTGCTAGAGTTTTGACTAGCCCGGCGGAGACCCAGTACTTC CSARVLTSPAETQYF
- TRBJ1-5 16 TRBV28 - TGTGCCAGCAGTGCCTGGAGGACCTCTAGCAATCAGCCCCAGCATTTT CASSAWRTSSNQPQHF
few TRBJ2-7 12 TRBV25-1 - TGTGCCAGCAGTGACCTAGAGTTTCCGCAGTACTTC CASSDLEFPQYF